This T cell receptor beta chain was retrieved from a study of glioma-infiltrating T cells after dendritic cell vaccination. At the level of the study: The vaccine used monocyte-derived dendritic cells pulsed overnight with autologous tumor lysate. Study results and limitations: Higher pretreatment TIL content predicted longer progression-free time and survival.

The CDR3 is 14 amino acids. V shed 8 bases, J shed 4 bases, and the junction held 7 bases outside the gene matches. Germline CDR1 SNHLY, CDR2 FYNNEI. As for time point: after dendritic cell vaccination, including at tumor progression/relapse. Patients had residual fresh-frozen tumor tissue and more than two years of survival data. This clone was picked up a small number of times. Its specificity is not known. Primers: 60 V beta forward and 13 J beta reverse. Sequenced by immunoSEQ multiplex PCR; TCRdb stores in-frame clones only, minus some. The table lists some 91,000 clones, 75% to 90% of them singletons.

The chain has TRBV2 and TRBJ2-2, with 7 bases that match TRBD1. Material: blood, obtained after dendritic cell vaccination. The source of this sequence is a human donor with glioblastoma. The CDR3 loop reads CASADRAGTGELFF. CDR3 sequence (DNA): TGTGCCAGCGCAGACAGGGCCGGCACCGGGGAGCTGTTTTTT. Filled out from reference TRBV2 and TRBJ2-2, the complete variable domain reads EPEVTQTPSHQVTQMGQEVILRCVPISNHLYFYWYRQILGQKVEFLVSFYNNEISEKSEIFDDQFSVERPDGSNFTLKIRSTKLEDSAMYFCASADRAGTGELFFGEGSRLTVL.